This TCR beta chain is drawn from a study of blood T cell repertoires in COVID-19. Study-level information: Spain, Italy and the United States supplied samples that represented acute and convalescent COVID-19. From T cells, B-cell-depleted T cells, or PBMCs came the material, which was cDNA or gDNA.

This clone was recorded a few times. Seattle enrolled patients during active infection and tracked them longitudinally. In the authors' workflow: Quantification of nucleated cells was approximated via reference gene primer amplification. The repertoire was sequenced with immunoSEQ multiplex PCR; TCRdb's copy has only in-frame clones and lacks some. The DNA was the basis for D and trimming; V, J and clone size are from that table. The data contain almost 250,000 clones, approximately 85% of them singletons. This CDR3 comprises 14 residues. The germline V gene encodes CDR1 SGHKS and CDR2 YYEKEE (reference sequence). Trimming left V 5 bases short and J 7 bases short, with 18 bases between.

Sequencing used peripheral blood. The rearrangement links TRBV5-5 to TRBJ2-5; no firm D call. The receptor was isolated from a woman older than 75 with COVID-19, enrolled during active disease. CDR3 loop: CASREAPGRGTQYF. The CDR3 DNA reads as TGTGCCAGCAGAGAGGCCCCGGGTCGTGGGACCCAGTACTTC.